Below are 9 T cell receptor beta chains sequenced from a single sample in a study of metastatic and nonmetastatic thyroid tumors. TCRdb used MiXCR to call clones anew from the PCR reads. Among about 15,000 clones listed, about 26% were seen once. Until they underwent thyroid surgery, no patient had received any treatment. The sample taken for sequencing was tumor tissue. The receptors were gathered from a female donor with papillary thyroid cancer or a benign thyroid nodule (not recorded which). Some clones in this sample may be carry-over from other donors' samples.

V usage is TRBV5-1 and J usage is TRBJ1-3, with a tentative D call TRBD1 (6 bases). Germline V gene sequence: CDR1 SGHRS, CDR2 YFSETQ. The length of the CDR3 is 16 residues. The V end lost 0 bases, the J end lost 4 bases, and 14 bases lay between the germline ends. CDR3 nucleotides: TGCGCCAGCAGCTTGGGCGGTCCTGGGACAGGAAACACCATATATTTT. As protein: CASSLGGPGTGNTIYF.

By share, this clone counts as large. Other DNA sequences from this sample encode an identical CDR3 as well. The chain joins TRBV5-1 to TRBJ1-2; D is possibly TRBD1 (6 bases). V dropped 0 bases and J dropped 0 bases, with 9 bases sitting between them. CDR3 length equals 15 residues. Germline V lookup: CDR1 SGHRS, CDR2 YFSETQ. The CDR3, as DNA: TGCGCCAGCAGCTTGGTCGGACAGCCTAACTATGGCTACACCTTC. Translating it yields CASSLVGQPNYGYTF.

The CDR3 DNA reads as TGCAGTTCTGGGGTTCTAGCGGGAGTAGTCTACGAGCAGTACTTC. Translating gives CSSGVLAGVVYEQYF. V usage is TRBV20-1 and J usage is TRBJ2-7; 10 bases align to TRBD2. Trimming took 8 bases from V and 3 from J; bases not matched to a gene: 13. CDR1 and CDR2 (germline): DFQATT, SNEGSKA (reference sequence). The CDR3 covers 15 residues.

This clone has at least ten counts. V gene TRBV11-2 combines with J gene TRBJ1-1; tentative D call: TRBD1 (6 bases). Trimming stripped 5 bases from V and 7 bases from J, with 14 bases between. There are 13 residues in the CDR3. Germline V gives CDR1 SGHAT, CDR2 FQNNGV. Here the CDR3 DNA reads TGTGCCAGCAGCCCACTTCAGGGGAGTGAAGCTTTCTTT. Translation gives CASSPLQGSEAFF.

This clone was seen repeatedly, ten times or more. J is TRBJ2-5 and V is TRBV6-5, with 7 bases lining up with TRBD2. V lost 2 bases, J lost 5 bases, and 8 bases stayed unmatched. The V gene's germline CDR1 is MNHEY and CDR2 SVGAGI. The CDR3 spans 15 residues. The DNA of the CDR3 is TGTGCCAGCAGTTACGGGGGGAGGGCCTGGGAGACCCAGTACTTC. It yields the protein CASSYGGRAWETQYF.

The table lists this clone with many counts. The chain has TRBV18 and TRBJ1-2; 8 nucleotides align to TRBD1. Germline CDR1 and CDR2: KGHSH and LQKENI. The CDR3 is made up of 18 amino acids. V lost 1 base and J lost 4; bases outside the gene matches: 14. The CDR3 coding sequence is TGTGCCAGCTCACCACGCGACTCCAGGGGGCAAGGTCCCTATGGCTACACCTTC. Translated, it gives CASSPRDSRGQGPYGYTF.

This clone came up a few times. The V call is TRBV6-1, the J call TRBJ1-2; D possibly corresponds to TRBD1 (6 bases). CDR1 MNHNS and CDR2 SASEGT come from the germline V gene. The V gene lost 2 bases and the J gene lost 6 bases, with 13 bases spanning the gap. This CDR3 has 14 residues. In DNA form, the CDR3 reads TGTGCCAGCAGTGAAAGGAGGGCAGGGGATGGCTACACCTTC. Its translation: CASSERRAGDGYTF.

Details on this clone: This may be a read error, as it is one base from a much larger clone. It is likely a read error, because the conserved phenylalanine at the end of the CDR3 is missing. Distinct nucleotide sequences in the sample also encode this CDR3. The rearrangement joins TRBV20-1 to TRBJ2-3; D not resolved. Looked up from germline, CDR1 is DFQATT and CDR2 is SNEGSKA (reference sequence). The V and J ends lost 8 bases and 11 bases respectively, with 14 bases between them. This CDR3 region has 10 residues. This CDR3 reads CSTGSLEQYL. The CDR3 DNA follows: TGCAGTACTGGGTCATTGGAGCAGTATTTG.

This clone was counted at least ten times. The V gene is TRBV6-2 or TRBV6-3, the J gene TRBJ2-2; tentatively, D is TRBD1 (6 bases). This CDR3 is built from 14 residues. Germline lookup yields CDR1 MNHEY and CDR2 SVGEGT. V was cut by 5 bases and J by 2 bases, with 9 bases left in between. CDR3 in DNA: TGTGCCAGCAGTCGGACAGCTAACACCGGGGAGCTGTTTTTT. Amino acid sequence: CASSRTANTGELFF.